This note documents a single T cell receptor beta chain sequence. Trimming at V came to 1 base and at J to 4 bases, leaving 8 bases not matched to a gene. Germline CDR1 and CDR2: ENHRY and SYGVKD. The CDR3 runs to 17 residues. The sample is drawn from a study of blood T cell repertoires in COVID-19. Study details: Acute and convalescent COVID-19 samples came from the United States, Italy and Spain.

Ages ranged from roughly 18 to 95 years, with residence in more than 20 US areas. Exposed volunteers were people who met a COVID-19 case within 2 weeks before study entry. In the source study's methods: Amplification from reference gene primers served as the basis for estimated nucleated cell counts. Method: immunoSEQ multiplex PCR; TCRdb's copy keeps in-frame clones and lacks some. The DNA was the basis for D and trimming; V, J and clone size are from that table. Among about 300,000 clones listed, roughly nine tenths were seen once. J is TRBJ2-7 and V is TRBV10-3, with 12 bases aligning to TRBD1. The TCR was taken from a woman aged 50 to 65 who had been exposed to COVID-19. Sample: PBMCs or T cells enriched from blood (not recorded which). CDR3 amino acids: CAISEFEGTGGVYEQYF. The CDR3 region has the DNA TGTGCCATCAGTGAGTTTGAGGGGACAGGGGGCGTTTACGAGCAGTACTTC.